Each of the 27 T cell receptor beta chains below was sequenced from the same sample in a study of T cell responses to AZD1222 COVID-19 vaccine. Measured with immunoSEQ multiplex PCR; TCRdb has only the in-frame clones, and not every one. The data show under 140,000 clones, less than 95% seen once. The sequencing here drew on peripheral blood, taken on day 0 of AZD1222 vaccination. All receptors come from an adult in good health.

The chain has TRBV4-1 and TRBJ1-3, with D hard to call. The V gene lost 1 base and the J gene lost 1 base, with 8 bases spanning the gap. Germline V gene data show CDR1 as MGHRA and CDR2 as YSYEKL. There are 15 residues in the CDR3. CDR3 amino acids: CASSQGRFSGNTIYF. For the CDR3, the DNA is TGCGCCAGCAGCCAAGGGCGTTTTTCTGGAAACACCATATATTTT.

This clone was counted once. This sequence joins TRBV12-3 or TRBV12-4 and TRBJ1-1, with D unclear. CDR3 length: 12 residues. The V gene lost 4 bases and the J gene lost 11 bases, with 14 bases spanning the gap. As DNA, the CDR3 is TGTGCCAGCAGTTCGGACTTAAAAGGTGCTTTCTTT. Encoded protein: CASSSDLKGAFF.

The chain employs TRBV18 and TRBJ1-1; the D gene is possibly TRBD1 (5 bases). Germline V lookup: CDR1 KGHSH, CDR2 LQKENI. Trimming left V 1 base short and J 3 bases short, with 18 bases between. This CDR3 spans 17 amino acids. In nucleotides, the CDR3 is TGTGCCAGCTCACCACAAGGCGCGGCAGTGGGGCACACTGAAGCTTTCTTT. Encoded protein: CASSPQGAAVGHTEAFF.

About this clone itself: Other DNA sequences in the sample encode the same CDR3. J is TRBJ1-6 and V is TRBV27; maybe TRBD1 (6 bases). The germline V and J ends were trimmed by 6 bases and 6 bases, with 12 bases remaining between them. Per germline, CDR1 MNHEY and CDR2 SMNVEV (reference sequence). The CDR3 length is 14 residues. CDR3 nucleotide sequence: TGTGCCAGCAGCCTTAGACAGGTTAATTCACCCCTCCACTTT. Translating it yields CASSLRQVNSPLHF.

CDR3 sequence (DNA): TGTGCCAGCAGCTTAGGGGCGGGAAACCCCACTGAAGCTTTCTTT. Protein: CASSLGAGNPTEAFF. The chain carries TRBV11-2 and TRBJ1-1; D not certain. Germline V gene data show CDR1 as SGHAT and CDR2 as FQNNGV. Trimming pared 1 base from V and 4 bases from J, leaving 13 bases between. The CDR3 contains 15 residues.

This clone was detected only once. The chain uses TRBV3-1 (or the pseudogene TRBV3-2) and TRBJ2-3; 8 positions match TRBD2. Trimming took 4 bases from V and 8 from J; bases not matched to a gene: 11. The CDR3 covers 15 residues. CDR1 and CDR2 (germline): LGHDT, YNNKEL (reference sequence). CDR3 nucleotide sequence: TGTGCCAGCAGCCCCCCCAGCGGGGGCCGGAGTACGCAGTATTTT. Translating it yields CASSPPSGGRSTQYF.

This clone came up a few times. This sequence joins TRBV3-1 (or the pseudogene TRBV3-2) and TRBJ1-6; 7 positions match TRBD1. CDR3 length equals 14 residues. The germline CDR1 and CDR2 sequences are LGHDT and YNNKEL (reference sequence). With V trimmed by 2 bases and J by 8 bases, 3 bases remained unmatched. The CDR3 DNA follows: TGTGCCAGCAGCCAAAGGGGGCATGATTCACCCCTCCACTTT. Its protein product is CASSQRGHDSPLHF.

The chain employs TRBV7-9 and TRBJ2-7, with 7 bases identical to TRBD1. CDR1 and CDR2 (germline): SEHNR, FQNEAQ (reference sequence). Germline trimming cut 3 bases from V and 6 bases from J; bases unmatched to any gene: 8. The CDR3 is made up of 14 amino acids. The CDR3 reads CASSLAGGLSEQYF. CDR3 bases: TGTGCCAGCAGCTTGGCAGGGGGATTGTCCGAGCAGTACTTC.

The rearrangement joins TRBV19 to TRBJ2-7; D remains ambiguous. Germline CDR1 reads LNHDA; CDR2 reads SQIVND (reference sequence). This CDR3 has 14 amino acids. The V end was cut by 2 bases, the J end by 2 bases, with 10 bases between. The CDR3 here is CASSILDGAYEQYF. CDR3 DNA: TGTGCCAGTAGTATATTGGACGGCGCCTACGAGCAGTACTTC.

The gene calls are TRBV27 and TRBJ1-1; 8 nucleotides line up with TRBD1. Germline V CDR1 and CDR2: MNHEY, SMNVEV (reference sequence). V lost 5 bases to trimming and J lost 4 bases; unmatched junction nucleotides: 0. The CDR3 has 12 amino acids. CDR3 nucleotides: TGTGCCAGCAGTACAGGGGGCACTGAAGCTTTCTTT. As protein: CASSTGGTEAFF.

The chain is built from TRBV5-4 and TRBJ2-1; D is ambiguous. The CDR3 covers 15 residues. The germline V gene encodes CDR1 SGHNT and CDR2 YYREEE (reference sequence). The V end lost 0 bases, the J end lost 6 bases, and 13 bases lay between the germline ends. CDR3 bases: TGTGCCAGCAGCTTGGATGGGCAGAACGGCAATGAGCAGTTCTTC. Translation gives CASSLDGQNGNEQFF.

The chain couples TRBV15 to TRBJ2-1; D unresolved. Trimming pared 3 bases from V and 7 bases from J, leaving 7 bases between. The CDR3 covers 12 residues. CDR1 is LNHNV, CDR2 YYDKDF, per germline (reference sequence). CDR3 sequence (DNA): TGTGCCACCAGCAGTGCCGGGAATGAGCAGTTCTTC. Translating it yields CATSSAGNEQFF.

The chain links TRBV30 to TRBJ1-2; D is ambiguous. Germline CDR1 GTSNPN, CDR2 SVGIG (reference sequence). V was trimmed by 5 bases and J by 8 bases, leaving 15 bases between them. CDR3 length: 12 amino acids. CDR3 in DNA: TGTGCCTGGGCAGACGCGCGCTGGGGCTACACCTTC. It yields the protein CAWADARWGYTF.

The chain recombines TRBV6-6 with TRBJ1-5; 9 nucleotides agree with TRBD1. Germline V gene sequence: CDR1 MNHNY, CDR2 SVGAGI (reference sequence). This CDR3 is 14 amino acids long. The junction had 5 bases not matched to a gene; V was cut back by 7 bases and J by 4 bases. The CDR3 DNA reads TGTGCCAGCACCCCGACAGGGGGAAATCAGCCCCAGCATTTT. Its protein product is CASTPTGGNQPQHF.

This clone was recorded only once. The chain has TRBV7-8 and TRBJ1-1, with D possibly being TRBD1 (6 bases). The V gene lost 5 bases and the J gene lost 8 bases, with 27 bases spanning the gap. The CDR3 runs to 17 residues. CDR1 and CDR2 (germline): SGHVS, FQNEAQ. Here the CDR3 reads CASSLVGGLGGELEAFF. CDR3 in DNA: TGTGCCAGCAGCCTAGTCGGGGGCTTGGGGGGGGAGCTGGAAGCTTTCTTT. Full variable domain (missing parts from reference TRBV7-8 and TRBJ1-1): GAGVSQSPRYKVAKRGQDVALRCDPISGHVSLFWYQQALGQGPEFLTYFQNEAQLDKSGLPSDRFFAERPEGSVSTLKIQRTQQEDSAVYLCASSLVGGLGGELEAFFGQGTRLTVV.

V usage is TRBV6-1 and J usage is TRBJ1-1; unclear D gene. Germline V gene data show CDR1 as MNHNS and CDR2 as SASEGT. With 3 bases removed from V and 4 bases from J, the gap between germline ends came to 15 bases. CDR3 length equals 15 residues. CDR3 coding DNA: TGTGCCAGCAGTGAGCTTTCCGGGAGTGGCACTGAAGCTTTCTTT. Amino acid sequence: CASSELSGSGTEAFF.

The J gene is TRBJ2-2, the V gene TRBV25-1, with no clear D. V shed 4 bases and J shed 3 bases, with 9 bases lying between them. Germline loops: CDR1 MGHDK, CDR2 SYGVNS. The CDR3 runs to 14 residues. The CDR3 loop reads CASSADTDTGELFF. The CDR3 DNA is TGTGCCAGCAGTGCAGACACGGACACCGGGGAGCTGTTTTTT.

The chain is built from TRBV3-1 (or the pseudogene TRBV3-2) and TRBJ2-5; no firm D call. Germline-derived CDR1 and CDR2 are LGHDT and YNNKEL (reference sequence). Trimming removed 3 bases from V and 5 bases from J, with 10 bases in between. The CDR3 length is 13 residues. Here the CDR3 reads CASSHPLGETQYF. DNA of the CDR3: TGTGCCAGCAGCCATCCCCTTGGGGAGACCCAGTACTTC.

This clone was seen a few times. The chain is built from TRBV19 and TRBJ2-7, with a tentative D call TRBD1 (5 bases). This CDR3 comprises 16 residues. Germline V gene lookup returns CDR1 LNHDA and CDR2 SQIVND (reference sequence). The ends were cut back, 3 bases at V and 5 bases at J, with 20 bases in the middle. The CDR3 nucleotides are TGTGCCAGTAGTATCAGGGCGAGGAGTTTGAAAGACGAGCAGTACTTC. It codes for CASSIRARSLKDEQYF.

The chain links TRBV4-2 to TRBJ1-6, with D possibly matching TRBD1 (5 bases). This CDR3 is 16 amino acids long. The germline CDR1 and CDR2 sequences are LGHNA and YNFKEQ. Trimming left V 0 bases short and J 7 bases short, with 13 bases between. The chain's CDR3 is CASSQEQQARNSPLHF. Here the CDR3 DNA reads TGTGCCAGCAGCCAAGAACAACAGGCGAGAAATTCACCCCTCCACTTT.

This clone has just a few counts. The chain carries TRBV20-1 and TRBJ1-2; D remains unclear. Per the germline V gene, CDR1 is DFQATT and CDR2 is SNEGSKA (reference sequence). The CDR3 totals 11 residues. CDR3: CSLQENYGYTF. CDR3 bases: TGCAGCCTTCAGGAAAACTATGGCTACACCTTC.

V is TRBV6-5 and J is TRBJ1-6; tentatively, D is TRBD1 (5 bases). V dropped 2 bases and J dropped 7 bases, with 9 bases sitting between them. This CDR3 contains 14 residues. Germline V CDR1 and CDR2: MNHEY, SVGAGI. CDR3 coding DNA: TGTGCCAGCAGTTACGGGGCGGGGAATTCACCCCTCCACTTT. Translated: CASSYGAGNSPLHF.

This sequence joins TRBV19 and TRBJ1-5, with D possibly being TRBD1 (6 bases). This CDR3 contains 15 residues. Between the trimmed V and J ends, which lost 5 bases and 7 bases, there was a span of 18 bases. Germline V gives CDR1 LNHDA, CDR2 SQIVND (reference sequence). The CDR3 reads CASSSAQGRGQPQHF. DNA of the CDR3: TGTGCCAGTAGTTCCGCACAGGGAAGAGGACAGCCCCAGCATTTT. The whole variable domain, remainder taken from reference TRBV19 and TRBJ1-5, is DGGITQSPKYLFRKEGQNVTLSCEQNLNHDAMYWYRQDPGQGLRLIYYSQIVNDFQKGDIAEGYSVSREKKESFPLTVTSAQKNPTAFYLCASSSAQGRGQPQHFGDGTRLSIL.

This chain joins TRBV28 and TRBJ1-2, with D possibly matching TRBD1 (6 bases). Germline V gene data show CDR1 as MDHEN and CDR2 as SYDVKM. Between the trimmed V and J ends, which lost 1 base and 7 bases, there was a span of 10 bases. The CDR3 spans 13 residues. The CDR3 is CASSLSQGSGYTF. In DNA, the CDR3 is TGTGCCAGCAGTTTATCACAGGGAAGTGGCTACACCTTC.

DNA of the CDR3: TGTGCCTGGAGCTCAATATACGAGCAGTACTTC. As protein: CAWSSIYEQYF. The rearrangement links TRBV30 to TRBJ2-7; D unclear. The V gene lost 3 bases and the J gene lost 4 bases, with 7 bases spanning the gap. The length of the CDR3 is 11 residues. From germline, CDR1 is GTSNPN and CDR2 SVGIG (reference sequence).

The gene calls are TRBV19 and TRBJ2-3; tentatively, D is TRBD1 (5 bases). The germline V and J ends were trimmed by 3 bases and 4 bases, with 11 bases remaining between them. The CDR3 totals 14 residues. Germline CDR1 is LNHDA and CDR2 is SQIVND (reference sequence). In DNA, the CDR3 is TGTGCCAGTAGTATCCAGGGTCACGCAGATACGCAGTATTTT. As protein: CASSIQGHADTQYF.

The chain joins TRBV11-2 to TRBJ2-2, with D possibly TRBD1 on 6 matching bases. Germline lookup yields CDR1 SGHAT and CDR2 FQNNGV. This CDR3 has 16 amino acids. The ends were cut back, 2 bases at V and 4 bases at J, with 14 bases in the middle. The CDR3 DNA reads TGTGCCAGCAGCTTATTTGGCAGGGGACCCACCGGGGAGCTGTTTTTT. Amino acid sequence: CASSLFGRGPTGELFF.